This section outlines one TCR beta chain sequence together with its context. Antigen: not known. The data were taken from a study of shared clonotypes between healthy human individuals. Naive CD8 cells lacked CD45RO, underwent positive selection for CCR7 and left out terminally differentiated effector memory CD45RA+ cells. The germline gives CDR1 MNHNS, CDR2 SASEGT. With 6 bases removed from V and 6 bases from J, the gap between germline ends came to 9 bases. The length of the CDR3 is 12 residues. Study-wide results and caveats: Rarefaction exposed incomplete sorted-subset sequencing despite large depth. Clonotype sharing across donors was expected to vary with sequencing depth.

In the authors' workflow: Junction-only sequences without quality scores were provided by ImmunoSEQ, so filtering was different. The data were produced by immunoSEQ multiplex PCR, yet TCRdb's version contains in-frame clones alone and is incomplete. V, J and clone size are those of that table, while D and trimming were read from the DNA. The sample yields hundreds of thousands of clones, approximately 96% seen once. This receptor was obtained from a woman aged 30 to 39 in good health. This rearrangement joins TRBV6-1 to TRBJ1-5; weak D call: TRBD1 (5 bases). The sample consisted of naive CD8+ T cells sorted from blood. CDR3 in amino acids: CASRTGGQPQHF. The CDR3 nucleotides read TGTGCCAGCAGGACCGGGGGTCAGCCCCAGCATTTT.